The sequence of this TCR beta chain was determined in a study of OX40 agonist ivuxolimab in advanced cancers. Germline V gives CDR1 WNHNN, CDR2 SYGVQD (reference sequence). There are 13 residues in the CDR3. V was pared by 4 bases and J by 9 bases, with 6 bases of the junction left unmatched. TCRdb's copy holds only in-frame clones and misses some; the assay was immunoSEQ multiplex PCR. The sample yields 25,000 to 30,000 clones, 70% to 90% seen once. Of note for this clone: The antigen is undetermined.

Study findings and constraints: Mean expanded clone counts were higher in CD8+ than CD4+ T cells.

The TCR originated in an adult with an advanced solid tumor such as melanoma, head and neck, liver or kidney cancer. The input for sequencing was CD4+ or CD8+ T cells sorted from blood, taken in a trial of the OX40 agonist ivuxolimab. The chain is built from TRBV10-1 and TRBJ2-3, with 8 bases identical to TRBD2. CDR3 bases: TGCGCCAGCAGTGTGGGTAGCGGGACAACGCAGTATTTT. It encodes CASSVGSGTTQYF.